This T cell receptor beta chain is drawn from a study of shared clonotypes between healthy human individuals. On the study more broadly: A couple of female and three male donors aged 18 to 49 were enrolled.

Study outcomes and limitations: Rarefaction showed that sequencing of sorted subsets was incomplete (despite large depth).

This CDR3 has 17 amino acids. V lost 0 bases, J lost 1 base, and 15 bases lay in between. The germline gives CDR1 SGHDN, CDR2 FVKESK. To note about this clone: Its specificity is not known.

Per the original data handling: ImmunoSEQ junction-only sequences lacked quality scores, so their filtering differed. Measured with immunoSEQ multiplex PCR; TCRdb has only the in-frame clones, and not every one. V, J and clone size were drawn from that table, and D and trimming were deduced from the DNA. The table has about 2 million clones, about 94% seen once. CD45RO negativity and positive selection for CCR7 defined naive CD8 cells, a population that excluded terminally differentiated effector memory CD45RA+ cells. Sequencing was carried out using naive CD8+ T cells sorted from blood. This receptor was taken from a man younger than 35 in good health. The V gene is TRBV14, the J gene TRBJ2-5; D unclear. DNA for the CDR3: TGTGCCAGCAGCCAAGATAAGTTTGTGACGGTCCAAGAGACCCAGTACTTC. Its protein is CASSQDKFVTVQETQYF.